Following are 13 T cell receptor beta chains from one sample sequenced in a study of Graves' ophthalmopathy and Graves' hyperthyroidism. RNA served as the template for amplifying TCR beta CDR3 regions. HTBI primers were employed in first-round RT-PCR, then a second-round multiplex PCR followed. A single record per CDR3 protein comes from TCRdb applying MiXCR to the multiplex PCR reads. The sample includes about 150,000 distinct CDR3 sequences, 30% to 45% of them seen just once. The sequencing sample was made of peripheral blood. Every receptor here comes from a middle-aged woman with Graves' ophthalmopathy.

The sample holds many counts of this clonotype. This sequence joins TRBV30 and TRBJ2-7, with TRBD1 as a possible D gene (5 bases). The CDR3 has 14 amino acids. CDR1 and CDR2 (germline): GTSNPN, SVGIG (reference sequence). V dropped 1 base and J dropped 2 bases, with 12 bases sitting between them. CDR3 region: CAWSGRAHTYEQYF. The CDR3 DNA follows: TGTGCCTGGAGTGGCAGGGCGCATACCTACGAGCAGTACTTC.

This clonotype is termed medium-sized. The chain carries TRBV6-2 or TRBV6-3 and TRBJ1-1; weak D call: TRBD1 (5 bases). The CDR3 spans 16 residues. V lost 6 bases and J lost 5, with 22 bases in between. Germline V gene lookup returns CDR1 MNHEY and CDR2 SVGEGT. The CDR3: CASRSLAGTVGTEAFF. In DNA form, the CDR3 reads TGTGCCAGCAGAAGTCTAGCGGGGACGGTGGGAACTGAAGCTTTCTTT.

The CDR3 DNA reads TGTGCCAGCAGTCGGACAGGGCTACGCGGCTACACCTTC. This sequence encodes CASSRTGLRGYTF. V and J are TRBV6-1 and TRBJ1-2, with 8 bases matching TRBD1. The CDR3 is 13 residues long. The junction had 7 bases not matched to a gene; V was cut back by 5 bases and J by 8 bases. Germline V lookup: CDR1 MNHNS, CDR2 SASEGT.

The sample holds many counts of this clonotype. The rearrangement uses TRBV19 and TRBJ1-1; D remains unclear. The V end was cut by 5 bases, the J end by 4 bases, with 11 bases between. This CDR3 has 13 amino acids. CDR1 LNHDA and CDR2 SQIVND come from the germline V gene (reference sequence). The DNA of the CDR3 is TGTGCCAGTAGTGCTTCGGCGGGCACTGAAGCTTTCTTT. It codes for CASSASAGTEAFF.

This clonotype was seen at least ten times. This chain uses TRBV6-2 or TRBV6-3 with TRBJ2-2, with TRBD1 identical over 8 bases. CDR3 length: 15 amino acids. CDR1 is MNHEY and CDR2 is SVGEGT in the germline V gene. V shed 4 bases and J 2 bases; nucleotides not matched to a gene: 3. The CDR3 region is CASSSGQANTGELFF. For the CDR3, the DNA is TGTGCCAGCAGTTCGGGACAGGCAAACACCGGGGAGCTGTTTTTT.

J is TRBJ2-4 and V is TRBV11-2; 13 bases align to TRBD2. This CDR3 is built from 19 residues. Unmatched junction bases numbered 18, after V lost 5 bases and J lost 8 bases. Germline V lookup: CDR1 SGHAT, CDR2 FQNNGV. The CDR3 DNA is TGTGCCAGCAGCCCAACAGGGGCGCGGACTAGCGGGAGTATGGACATTCAGTACTTC. This codes for CASSPTGARTSGSMDIQYF.

This clonotype was found many times. This chain uses TRBV6-5 with TRBJ1-5, with D perhaps TRBD1 (6 bases). V lost 2 bases and J lost 2, with 10 bases in between. The CDR3 contains 15 residues. CDR1 MNHEY and CDR2 SVGAGI come from the germline V gene. Here the CDR3 reads CASSYGGFGNQPQHF. In DNA, the CDR3 is TGTGCCAGCAGTTACGGGGGCTTCGGCAATCAGCCCCAGCATTTT.

This clonotype occurred a few times. The chain carries TRBV20-1 and TRBJ2-7; 7 positions agree with TRBD1. Germline V lookup: CDR1 DFQATT, CDR2 SNEGSKA (reference sequence). V lost 7 bases and J lost 4; bases outside the gene matches: 10. CDR3 length: 13 amino acids. CDR3 amino acids: CSVPTGDQYEQYF. Written as DNA, the CDR3 is TGCAGTGTACCTACAGGGGATCAGTACGAGCAGTACTTC.

The chain links TRBV10-2 to TRBJ2-7; 7 bases match TRBD2. The CDR3 runs 15 residues. The V gene end was trimmed by 6 bases and the J gene end by 0 bases; junction bases not matched to a gene: 8. Germline V gene data show CDR1 as WSHSY and CDR2 as SAAADI. CDR3 sequence: CASRPWGGSSYEQYF. The DNA of the CDR3 is TGCGCCAGCAGACCCTGGGGGGGGAGCTCCTACGAGCAGTACTTC.

In its sample, this clonotype was seen many times. CDR3 coding DNA: TGTGCCAGCAGTTTTAGGTCCTATGGCTACACCTTC. It is translated as CASSFRSYGYTF. V and J are TRBV28 and TRBJ1-2; no firm D call. The V gene lost 3 bases and the J gene lost 4 bases, with 6 bases spanning the gap. The CDR3 contains 12 residues. Looked up from germline, CDR1 is MDHEN and CDR2 is SYDVKM.

This clonotype was counted at least ten times. The rearrangement links TRBV6-1 to TRBJ1-5; 7 bases match TRBD1. The CDR3 extends over 15 amino acids. Trimming cost V 5 bases and J 2 bases; bases outside gene matches: 6. CDR1 and CDR2 (germline): MNHNS, SASEGT. CDR3 sequence reads: CASSQTGEGNQPQHF. The DNA of the CDR3 is TGTGCCAGCAGTCAAACAGGGGAGGGCAATCAGCCCCAGCATTTT.

This clonotype came up many times. The chain is built from TRBV7-9 and TRBJ1-2; D is possibly TRBD1 (5 bases). Germline-derived CDR1 and CDR2 are SEHNR and FQNEAQ (reference sequence). This CDR3 region has 12 residues. Trimming left V 0 bases short and J 7 bases short, with 6 bases between. The CDR3 DNA reads TGTGCCAGCAGCTTAGCGGGGCGTGGCTACACCTTC. It specifies CASSLAGRGYTF.

This clonotype has a count of ten or more. V usage is TRBV2 and J usage is TRBJ2-2; D is unresolved. Trimming pared 2 bases from V and 0 bases from J, leaving 7 bases between. CDR3 length: 15 residues. Germline values: CDR1 SNHLY, CDR2 FYNNEI. CDR3 in amino acids: CASSEQSPNTGELFF. In DNA form, the CDR3 reads TGTGCCAGCAGTGAACAGAGCCCGAACACCGGGGAGCTGTTTTTT.